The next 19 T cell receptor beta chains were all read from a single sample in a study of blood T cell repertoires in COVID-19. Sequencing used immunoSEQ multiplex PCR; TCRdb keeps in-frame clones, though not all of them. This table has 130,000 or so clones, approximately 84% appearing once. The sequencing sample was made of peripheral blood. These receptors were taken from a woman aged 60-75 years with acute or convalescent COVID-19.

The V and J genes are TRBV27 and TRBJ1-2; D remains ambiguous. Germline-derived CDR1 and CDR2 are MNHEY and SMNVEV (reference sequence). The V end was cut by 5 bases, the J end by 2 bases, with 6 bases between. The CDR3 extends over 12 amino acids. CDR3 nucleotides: TGTGCCAGCAGTCCGCTAAACTATGGCTACACCTTC. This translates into CASSPLNYGYTF.

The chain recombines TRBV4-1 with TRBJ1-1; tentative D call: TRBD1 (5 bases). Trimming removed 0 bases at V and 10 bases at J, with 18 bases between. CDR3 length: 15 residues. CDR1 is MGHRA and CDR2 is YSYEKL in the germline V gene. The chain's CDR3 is CASSQEWGETWGAFF. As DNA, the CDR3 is TGCGCCAGCAGCCAAGAGTGGGGGGAAACCTGGGGAGCTTTCTTT.

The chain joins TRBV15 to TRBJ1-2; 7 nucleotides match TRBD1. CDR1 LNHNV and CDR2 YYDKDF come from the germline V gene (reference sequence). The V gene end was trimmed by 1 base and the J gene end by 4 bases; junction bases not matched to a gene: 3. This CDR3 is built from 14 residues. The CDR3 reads CATSRGQGAYGYTF. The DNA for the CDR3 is TGTGCCACCAGCAGAGGACAGGGAGCCTATGGCTACACCTTC. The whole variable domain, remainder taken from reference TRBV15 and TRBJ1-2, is DAMVIQNPRYQVTQFGKPVTLSCSQTLNHNVMYWYQQKSSQAPKLLFHYYDKDFNNEADTPDNFQSRRPNTSFCFLDIRSPGLGDTAMYLCATSRGQGAYGYTFGSGTRLTVV.

The chain's CDR3 is CATRDRGGEQFF. The DNA for the CDR3 is TGTGCCACCAGGGACAGGGGAGGTGAGCAGTTCTTC. The chain has TRBV24-1 and TRBJ2-1; TRBD1 matches 9 bases. Germline lookup yields CDR1 KGHDR and CDR2 SFDVKD. This CDR3 has 12 residues. The V segment lost 7 bases and the J segment 9 bases; nucleotides outside the gene matches: 3.

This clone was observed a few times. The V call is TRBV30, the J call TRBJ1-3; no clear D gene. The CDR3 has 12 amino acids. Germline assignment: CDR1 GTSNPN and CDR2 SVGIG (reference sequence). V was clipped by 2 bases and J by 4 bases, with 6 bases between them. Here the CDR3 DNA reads TGTGCCTGGAGTTCGTCGGGAAACACCATATATTTT. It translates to CAWSSSGNTIYF.

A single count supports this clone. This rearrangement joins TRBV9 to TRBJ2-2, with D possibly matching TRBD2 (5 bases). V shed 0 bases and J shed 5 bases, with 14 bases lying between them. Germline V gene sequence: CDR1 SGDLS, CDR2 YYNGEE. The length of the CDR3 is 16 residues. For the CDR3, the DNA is TGTGCCAGCAGCGTAGGATCGCTAGGCGGGACCGGGGAGCTGTTTTTT. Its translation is CASSVGSLGGTGELFF.

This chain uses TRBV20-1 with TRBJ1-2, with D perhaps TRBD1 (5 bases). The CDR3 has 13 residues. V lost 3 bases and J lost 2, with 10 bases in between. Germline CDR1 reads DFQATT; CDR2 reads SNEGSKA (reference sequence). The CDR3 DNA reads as TGCAGTGCTAGTGCAAAGGGGAACTATGGCTACACCTTC. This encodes CSASAKGNYGYTF.

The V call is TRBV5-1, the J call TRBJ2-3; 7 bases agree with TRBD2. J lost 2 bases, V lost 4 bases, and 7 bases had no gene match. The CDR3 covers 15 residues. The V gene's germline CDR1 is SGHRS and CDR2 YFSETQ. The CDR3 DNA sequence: TGCGCCAGCAGCCCATTCGGGGGGTCCACAGATACGCAGTATTTT. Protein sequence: CASSPFGGSTDTQYF. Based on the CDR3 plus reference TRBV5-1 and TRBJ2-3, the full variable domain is KAGVTQTPRYLIKTRGQQVTLSCSPISGHRSVSWYQQTPGQGLQFLFEYFSETQRNKGNFPGRFSGRQFSNSRSEMNVSTLELGDSALYLCASSPFGGSTDTQYFGPGTRLTVL.

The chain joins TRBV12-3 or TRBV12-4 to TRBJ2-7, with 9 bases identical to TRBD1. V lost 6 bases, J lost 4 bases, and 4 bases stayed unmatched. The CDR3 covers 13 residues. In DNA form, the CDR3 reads TGTGCCAGCAGCGGGACAGGGCGGTACGAGCAGTACTTC. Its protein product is CASSGTGRYEQYF.

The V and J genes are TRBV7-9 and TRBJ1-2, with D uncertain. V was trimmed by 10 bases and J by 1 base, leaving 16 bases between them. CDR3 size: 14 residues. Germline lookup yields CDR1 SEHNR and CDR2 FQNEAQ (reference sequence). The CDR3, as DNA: TGTGCCACTGAAGGAGGCAGACATAACTATGGCTACACCTTC. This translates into CATEGGRHNYGYTF.

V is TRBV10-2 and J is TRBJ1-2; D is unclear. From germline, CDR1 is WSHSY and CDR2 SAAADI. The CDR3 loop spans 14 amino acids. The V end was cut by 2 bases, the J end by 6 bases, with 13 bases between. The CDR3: CASSEIPGINGYTF. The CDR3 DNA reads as TGCGCCAGCAGTGAGATACCGGGGATAAATGGCTACACCTTC.

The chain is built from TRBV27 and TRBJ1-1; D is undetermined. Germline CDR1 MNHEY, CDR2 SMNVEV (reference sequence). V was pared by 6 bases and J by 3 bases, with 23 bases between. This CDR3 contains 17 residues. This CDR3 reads CASRQYSGRSLHTEAFF. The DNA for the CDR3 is TGTGCCAGCAGGCAATATAGCGGCAGATCCCTGCACACTGAAGCTTTCTTT.

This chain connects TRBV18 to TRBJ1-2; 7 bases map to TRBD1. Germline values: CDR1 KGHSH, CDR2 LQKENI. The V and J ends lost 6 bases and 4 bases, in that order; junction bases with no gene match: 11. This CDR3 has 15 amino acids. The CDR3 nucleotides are TGTGCCAGCTCCCCTTATGACAGGGAGGCCTATGGCTACACCTTC. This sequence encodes CASSPYDREAYGYTF.

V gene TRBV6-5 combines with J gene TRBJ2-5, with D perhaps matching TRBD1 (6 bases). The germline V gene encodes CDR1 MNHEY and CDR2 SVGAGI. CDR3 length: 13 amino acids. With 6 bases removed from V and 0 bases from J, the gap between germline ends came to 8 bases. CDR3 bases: TGTGCCAGCAGGACAGGAGACCAAGAGACCCAGTACTTC. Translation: CASRTGDQETQYF.

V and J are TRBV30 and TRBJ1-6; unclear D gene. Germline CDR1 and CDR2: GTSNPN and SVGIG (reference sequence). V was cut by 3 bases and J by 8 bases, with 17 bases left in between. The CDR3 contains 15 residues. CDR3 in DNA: TGTGCCTGGAGGGTGGGCCTCCTGATGGATTCACCCCTCCACTTT. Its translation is CAWRVGLLMDSPLHF.

CDR3 coding DNA: TGTGCCAGCAGCAAGGGGCCAGACTATGGCTACACCTTC. Its translation: CASSKGPDYGYTF. This chain links TRBV5-6 with TRBJ1-2, with D possibly matching TRBD1 (5 bases). V lost 4 bases to trimming and J lost 3 bases, with 10 bases between them. The CDR3 length is 13 residues. CDR1 and CDR2 (germline): SGHDT, YYEEEE.

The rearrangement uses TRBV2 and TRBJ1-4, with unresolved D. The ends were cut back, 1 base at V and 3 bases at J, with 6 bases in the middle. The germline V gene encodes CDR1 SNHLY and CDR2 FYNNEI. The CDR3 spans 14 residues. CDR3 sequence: CASSEGAANEKLFF. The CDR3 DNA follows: TGTGCCAGCAGTGAAGGGGCTGCTAATGAAAAACTGTTTTTT.

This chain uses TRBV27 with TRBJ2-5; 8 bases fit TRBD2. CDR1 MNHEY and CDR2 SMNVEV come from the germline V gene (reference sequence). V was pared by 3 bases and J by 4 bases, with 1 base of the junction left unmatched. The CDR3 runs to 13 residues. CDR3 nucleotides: TGTGCCAGCAGTTTCGCGGGGGGAGAGACCCAGTACTTC. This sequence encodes CASSFAGGETQYF.

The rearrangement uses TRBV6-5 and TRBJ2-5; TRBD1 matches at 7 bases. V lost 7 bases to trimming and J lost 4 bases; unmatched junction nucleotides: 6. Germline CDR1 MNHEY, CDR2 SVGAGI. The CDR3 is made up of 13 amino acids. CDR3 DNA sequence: TGTGCCAGCAATACAGGGGTATCAGAGACCCAGTACTTC. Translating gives CASNTGVSETQYF.